These 18 T cell receptor beta chains were sequenced from one sample in a study of tumor-infiltrating lymphocytes in primary liver carcinoma. Each 20-30 mg portion of unsorted bulk tissue served as the source for co-extraction of RNA and DNA. The authors made TCR beta cDNA from about 500 ng total RNA with a constant-region primer. Three nested multiplex PCR rounds, a slightly modified ARM-PCR, produced the libraries for TCR beta. TRBV1-TRBV30 forward and Cbeta reverse primers drove the first two roughly 10-cycle rounds. TCRdb independently ran MiXCR on the multiplex PCR reads; one entry per CDR3 protein. This table has about 20,000 distinct CDR3 sequences, 60% to 85% appearing once. Sequenced: liver tumor tissue from sampling region 4. Subset indicated: tumor region T4, right-lateral pole. Every receptor here comes from a woman aged 25 to 45 with primary liver carcinoma and hepatitis B virus infection.

This clonotype is medium-sized (0.01 to 0.1%). The rearrangement uses TRBV4-3 and TRBJ2-3, with TRBD2 matching over 7 bases. Germline CDR1 LGHNA, CDR2 YSLEER. V lost 2 bases to trimming and J lost 4 bases; unmatched junction nucleotides: 12. CDR3 length: 17 residues. CDR3 nucleotides: TGCGCCAGCAGCCAAAGTTGGGCGGGAGCCTCCGCAGATACGCAGTATTTT. It translates to CASSQSWAGASADTQYF.

Remarks on this clonotype: One end of the junction does not line up with germline, which may come from a read error. The gene calls are TRBV6-5 and TRBJ1-2, with a tentative D call TRBD1 (6 bases). In germline, CDR1 is MNHEY, CDR2 SVGAGI. CDR3 size: 14 residues. CDR3 bases: TGTGCCAGCAGCTATAACGTACAGGGCAGCGGCTATACCTTC. Translated, it gives CASSYNVQGSGYTF.

This clonotype has only one observation. The chain combines TRBV6-5 with TRBJ2-5, with 10 bases identical to TRBD1. V trimming: 10 bases; J trimming: 7 bases; junction bases outside the gene matches: 9. In germline, CDR1 is MNHEY, CDR2 SVGAGI. The CDR3 is 13 amino acids. The CDR3 sequence: CAMITDRGLTQYF. Here the CDR3 DNA reads TGTGCCATGATTACCGACAGGGGGCTGACCCAGTACTTC.

A remark on this clonotype: At one of its ends the junction is not consistent with the germline gene, which may arise from a read error. The chain joins TRBV4-2 to TRBJ2-4; tentatively, D is TRBD1 (6 bases). The V gene's germline CDR1 is LGHNA and CDR2 YNFKEQ. The CDR3 is made up of 20 amino acids. The CDR3 nucleotides read TGTGCTAGCAGCCAAGATTGGGGGCAGTGTGTTCCTCTAGCCAAAAACATTCAGTACTTC. Protein sequence: CASSQDWGQCVPLAKNIQYF.

By proportion, this clonotype is large. The chain links TRBV11-2 to TRBJ1-2, with TRBD1 identical over 7 bases. The length of the CDR3 is 13 residues. Looked up from germline, CDR1 is SGHAT and CDR2 is FQNNGV. J lost 8 bases, V lost 7 bases, and 10 bases had no gene match. Written as DNA, the CDR3 is TGTGCCAGCACTCAGGGGGGGGGTGGAGGCTACACCTTC. Amino acid sequence: CASTQGGGGGYTF.

For this clonotype: Mismatch with germline at one junction end may stem from a read error. This rearrangement joins TRBV12-5 to TRBJ1-1; TRBD1 aligns across 7 bases. Germline CDR1 is LGHNT and CDR2 is FRNRAP. CDR3 length equals 14 residues. The DNA of the CDR3 is TGTGTTAGTGGTCTTGAGACAGGGTGTACTGAAGCCTTCTTT. Translated: CVSGLETGCTEAFF.

As for this clonotype: Sequence at one end of the junction differs from germline and may be a read error. The chain employs TRBV11-2 and TRBJ2-7; D gene uncertain. The CDR3 extends over 12 amino acids. From germline, CDR1 is SGHAT and CDR2 FQNNGV. CDR3 in amino acids: CASCIEYHEQYF. The CDR3 DNA follows: TGTGCCAGCTGCATAGAGTACCACGAGCAGTACTTT.

About this clonotype: The germline gene is not matched at one end of the junction; a read error may be the cause. CDR3 sequence reads: CESSLAPRVTGELFF. The CDR3 DNA follows: TGCGAAAGCAGCTTGGCACCCAGAGTCACAGGGGAGCTGTTTTTT. The chain carries TRBV5-6 and TRBJ2-2; D remains unclear. Germline lookup yields CDR1 SGHDT and CDR2 YYEEEE. The CDR3 is made up of 15 amino acids.

In the case of this clonotype: The junction and the germline gene differ at one end; a read error may be behind it. The gene calls are TRBV12-3 or TRBV12-4 and TRBJ2-3; weak D call: TRBD1 (5 bases). The CDR3 totals 14 residues. The DNA of the CDR3 is TGTGCCAGCAATTTAAGCAGGGAAGGCTCGACGCGGTATTTT. It specifies CASNLSREGSTRYF.

Comments on this clonotype: The CDR3 does not end in the conserved phenylalanine or tryptophan, so this is likely a read error. The chain recombines TRBV11-2 with TRBJ2-2; D is unresolved. This CDR3 has 16 residues. Looked up from germline, CDR1 is SGHAT and CDR2 is FQNNGV. Deletions cut 5 bases from V and 1 base from J, with 14 bases between. CDR3: CASSPDPQLNTGELFL. The CDR3 nucleotides are TGTGCCAGCAGCCCTGATCCCCAGTTGAACACCGGGGAGCTGTTTCTT.

For this clonotype: Sequence at one end of the junction differs from germline and may be a read error. The chain uses TRBV24-1 and TRBJ2-3; either TRBD1 or TRBD2 may supply D (5 bases each). This CDR3 contains 14 residues. Germline V gene data show CDR1 as KGHDR and CDR2 as SFDVKD. In nucleotides, the CDR3 is TGTGCCACTAGTGATGTTATCGGGACGGTGAGGCAGTATTTT. Residues: CATSDVIGTVRQYF.

This clonotype was observed a few times. V usage is TRBV11-2 and J usage is TRBJ2-7, with TRBD1 matching over 7 bases. Germline V gives CDR1 SGHAT, CDR2 FQNNGV. With V trimmed by 4 bases and J by 4 bases, 10 bases remained unmatched. The CDR3 sequence is 15 residues long. CDR3 region: CASSSHLGQIYEQYF. CDR3 nucleotide sequence: TGTGCCAGCAGCTCTCACCTGGGACAGATTTACGAGCAGTACTTC.

This clonotype was counted ten times or more. The chain joins TRBV11-2 to TRBJ2-3; D is possibly TRBD2 (6 bases). Trimming took 7 bases from V and 3 from J, leaving 17 bases between them. Germline CDR1 reads SGHAT; CDR2 reads FQNNGV. The CDR3 loop spans 15 amino acids. The CDR3, as DNA: TGTGCCAGCACCGCCGGGAGAGTAACTACAGATACGCAGTATTTT. Protein: CASTAGRVTTDTQYF.

At least ten counts were recorded for this clonotype. The DNA for the CDR3 is TGTGCCAGCATGGGACTAGCGGGAGTTCGCACCGGGGAGCTGTTTTTT. It yields the protein CASMGLAGVRTGELFF. The chain has TRBV7-9 and TRBJ2-2; TRBD2 aligns across 14 bases. The length of the CDR3 is 16 residues. In germline, CDR1 is SEHNR, CDR2 FQNEAQ (reference sequence). V trimming: 7 bases; J trimming: 4 bases; junction bases outside the gene matches: 5. The full variable domain, in which reference TRBV7-9 and TRBJ2-2 provide the parts outside the CDR3, is DTGVSQNPRHKITKRGQNVTFRCDPISEHNRLYWYRQTLGQGPEFLTYFQNEAQLEKSRLLSDRFSAERPKGSFSTLEIQRTEQGDSAMYLCASMGLAGVRTGELFFGEGSRLTVL.

J is TRBJ2-2 and V is TRBV7-9, with D perhaps TRBD2 (5 bases). Germline assignment: CDR1 SEHNR and CDR2 FQNEAQ (reference sequence). The CDR3 is 14 residues long. The CDR3 nucleotides read TGTAACAGCAGCTTAGCAGCGGCCCCCGGGGAGCTGTTTTTT. Protein product: CNSSLAAAPGELFF.

Worth noting for this clonotype: The junction departs from germline at one end; a sequencing error may be responsible. The chain employs TRBV4-3 and TRBJ1-2; D may be TRBD1 (5 bases). The CDR3 totals 20 residues. Germline V lookup: CDR1 LGHNA, CDR2 YSLEER. Here the CDR3 reads CTSSQGEGRGRTAINYRYTF. Here the CDR3 DNA reads TGCACCAGCAGCCAAGGCGAAGGAAGGGGCAGGACCGCTATTAACTATCGCTACACCTTC.

A word on this clonotype: This may come from a read error, since a much larger clone is one base off. The rearrangement links TRBV11-3 to TRBJ2-1; 7 nucleotides agree with TRBD1. This CDR3 is built from 14 residues. Looked up from germline, CDR1 is SGHNT and CDR2 is YENEEA. CDR3 region: CAGSLTGTYNEQFF. The CDR3, as DNA: TGTGCCGGCAGCTTGACAGGGACCTACAATGAGCAGTTCTTC.

Of note for this clonotype: The CDR3 ends on some other residue instead of the conserved phenylalanine or tryptophan, so this is likely a read error. The V and J genes are TRBV4-1 and TRBJ2-1; the match to TRBD2 covers 8 bases. The V gene's germline CDR1 is MGHRA and CDR2 YSYEKL. There are 17 residues in the CDR3. The CDR3 nucleotides are TGCGCCAGCAGTCAAGTGGGCGGGAGGATTTCCCCGAATGTGCAGTTCTCC. Translation: CASSQVGGRISPNVQFS.